This T cell receptor beta chain emerged from a study of blood T cell repertoires in COVID-19. Background on the study: Material from acute and convalescent COVID-19 was sourced from the United States, Italy and Spain. The analysed material was cDNA or gDNA that came from T cells, B-cell-depleted T cells, or PBMCs.

How the authors handled the data: Counts of nucleated cells, estimated from reference gene primer amplification, were obtained. Measured with immunoSEQ multiplex PCR; TCRdb has only the in-frame clones, and not every one. Clone size and V and J calls were adopted from that table, with D and trimming inferred from the DNA. The sample yields 150,000 to 200,000 clones, around 83% seen once. This clone has only one observation. V was trimmed by 2 bases and J by 6 bases, leaving 11 bases between them. This CDR3 is built from 14 residues. The germline CDR1 and CDR2 sequences are SGHRS and YFSETQ. The sample taken for sequencing was peripheral blood. The source of this sequence is a woman aged 25 to 39 with active or convalescent COVID-19. The J gene is TRBJ1-4, the V gene TRBV5-1; no clear D. The CDR3 nucleotides are TGCGCCAGCAGCTTCCAGTACGCTGATGAAAAACTGTTTTTT. Translating it yields CASSFQYADEKLFF.